A selection of T cell receptor beta chains follows, all from one sample in a study of blood T cell repertoires in COVID-19. Some clones are missing from TCRdb's copy, which holds only in-frame ones; the method was immunoSEQ multiplex PCR. The repertoire has some 70,000 clones, roughly 85% of them found once; the top ten carry roughly 8.8%. The sequencing sample was made of peripheral blood. These receptors originate from a man aged 25-40 years with acute or convalescent COVID-19. CDR3s leave out the opening cysteine and the closing phenylalanine or tryptophan.

>TRBV10-3|TRBJ1-1
AISEVGGKAF
>TRBV6-1|TRBJ2-2
ASSEVLGTTNTGELF
>TRBV2|TRBJ2-1
ASTGEGNEQF
>TRBV4-2|TRBJ1-1
ASSQDPREREAF
>TRBV21-1|TRBJ2-1
ASSKEAADGGFDEQF
>TRBV29-1|TRBJ2-1
SVTGTSTSYNEQF
>TRBV7-3|TRBJ2-6
ASSSLGQGSFSGANVLT
>TRBV4-1|TRBJ1-6
ASSQREDRSSPLH
>TRBV5-1|TRBJ2-5
ASSSGSGGETQY
>TRBV7-3|TRBJ1-6
ASSGSSYNSPLH
>TRBV5-5|TRBJ2-7
ASSPSSPYYEQY
>TRBV7-8|TRBJ2-7
ASSLAGLAVEYEQY